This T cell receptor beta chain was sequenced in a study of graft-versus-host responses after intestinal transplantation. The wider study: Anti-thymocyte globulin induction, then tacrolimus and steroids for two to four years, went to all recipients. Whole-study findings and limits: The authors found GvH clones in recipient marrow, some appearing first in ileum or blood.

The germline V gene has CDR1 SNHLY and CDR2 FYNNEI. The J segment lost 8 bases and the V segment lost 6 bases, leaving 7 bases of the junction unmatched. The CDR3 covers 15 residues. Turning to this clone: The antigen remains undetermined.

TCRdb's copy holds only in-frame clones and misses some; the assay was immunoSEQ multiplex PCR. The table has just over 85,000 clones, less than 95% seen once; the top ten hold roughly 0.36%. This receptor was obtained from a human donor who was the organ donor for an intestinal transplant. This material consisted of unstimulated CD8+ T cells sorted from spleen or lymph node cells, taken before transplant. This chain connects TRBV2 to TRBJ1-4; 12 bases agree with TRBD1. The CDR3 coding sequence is TGTGCCAGCAGGGGGACAGGGGGCTGGAAAGAAAAACTGTTTTTT. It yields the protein CASRGTGGWKEKLFF.